The 28 T cell receptor beta chains listed next were all sequenced from one sample in a study of blood T cells in healthy people across ages. Through a sample-barcoded 5' primer and a J-beta primer mix, a second PCR was run for 7 to 11 cycles. TCRdb re-analysed the 5' RACE reads in MiXCR, keeping a single row per CDR3 protein. The data show about 1.6 million distinct CDR3 sequences, 30% to 35% seen once. The material sequenced was blood. Source of these receptors: a woman in her twenties or thirties in good health.

The J gene is TRBJ1-1, the V gene TRBV20-1; D is unclear. V lost 1 base, J lost 10 bases, and 7 bases lay in between. Per the germline V gene, CDR1 is DFQATT and CDR2 is SNEGSKA (reference sequence). The length of the CDR3 is 10 residues. Here the CDR3 DNA reads TGCAGTGCTAGAGGCGTGAGAGCTTTCTTT. Amino acids: CSARGVRAFF.

This sequence joins TRBV4-1 and TRBJ2-1, with 11 bases fitting TRBD1. Germline V gene lookup returns CDR1 MGHRA and CDR2 YSYEKL. This CDR3 is 15 amino acids long. V dropped 8 bases and J dropped 7; count of bases not matched to a gene: 10. CDR3 nucleotide sequence: TGCGCCAGCCGGACGCCGGGACAGGGGGATAATGAGCAGTTCTTC. It translates to CASRTPGQGDNEQFF.

This clonotype has only a few counts. The CDR3 region is CASSFLKVANEKLFF. In DNA, the CDR3 is TGCGCCAGCAGCTTCCTCAAGGTGGCTAATGAAAAACTGTTTTTT. The chain recombines TRBV4-1 with TRBJ1-4; D is unclear. This CDR3 comprises 15 residues. CDR1 is MGHRA, CDR2 YSYEKL, per germline. The ends were cut back, 5 bases at V and 3 bases at J, with 13 bases in the middle.

The chain is built from TRBV6-2 or TRBV6-3 and TRBJ1-5; 9 bases agree with TRBD1. V lost 5 bases to trimming and J lost 7 bases; unmatched junction nucleotides: 6. Germline CDR1 and CDR2: MNHEY and SVGEGT. The CDR3 consists of 14 residues. The CDR3 spells CASSNTGGDQPQHF. CDR3 coding DNA: TGTGCCAGCAGTAATACAGGGGGCGACCAGCCCCAGCATTTT.

Note on this clonotype: A read error may produce the germline difference seen at one junction end. The rearrangement joins TRBV7-6 to TRBJ2-7; TRBD1 is a possible D gene (7 bases). CDR3 length: 16 amino acids. CDR1 SGHVS and CDR2 FNYEAQ come from the germline V gene. The CDR3 coding sequence is TGTGCCGGCAGCCTCGCCAGGGGGGCAGGTTACTACGAGCAGTACTTC. Protein product: CAGSLARGAGYYEQYF.

V is TRBV5-6 and J is TRBJ2-7, with a weak D call TRBD1 (5 bases). This CDR3 region has 15 residues. V lost 1 base and J 7 bases, leaving 18 bases between the germline ends. Germline assignment: CDR1 SGHDT and CDR2 YYEEEE. CDR3 sequence: CASSLLPGRWSEQYF. The CDR3 DNA sequence: TGTGCCAGCAGCTTGCTCCCAGGGCGTTGGAGTGAGCAGTACTTC.

The chain links TRBV7-8 to TRBJ2-7, with 9 bases aligning to TRBD1. The V gene end was trimmed by 5 bases and the J gene end by 7 bases; junction bases not matched to a gene: 9. Germline V gene lookup returns CDR1 SGHVS and CDR2 FQNEAQ. The CDR3 loop spans 14 amino acids. CDR3 sequence: CASSIRDRVNEQYF. The CDR3 DNA is TGTGCCAGCAGCATCCGGGACAGGGTCAATGAGCAGTACTTC. Together with reference TRBV7-8 and TRBJ2-7, the CDR3 gives the full variable domain: GAGVSQSPRYKVAKRGQDVALRCDPISGHVSLFWYQQALGQGPEFLTYFQNEAQLDKSGLPSDRFFAERPEGSVSTLKIQRTQQEDSAVYLCASSIRDRVNEQYFGPGTRLTVT.

This clonotype was recorded many times. The chain employs TRBV20-1 and TRBJ2-3; no clear D gene. The germline gives CDR1 DFQATT, CDR2 SNEGSKA (reference sequence). This CDR3 region has 10 residues. Trimming removed 6 bases from V and 4 bases from J, with 5 bases in between. DNA of the CDR3: TGCAGTGCGGCTTCAGATACGCAGTATTTT. It specifies CSAASDTQYF.

This chain links TRBV27 with TRBJ1-1, with D maybe TRBD1 (5 bases). V lost 8 bases and J lost 6, with 16 bases in between. CDR3 length: 13 amino acids. Germline CDR1 is MNHEY and CDR2 is SMNVEV (reference sequence). CDR3 sequence (DNA): TGTGCCAGCTCCCTTGGGTCGGGGGCTGAAGCTTTCTTT. Translation: CASSLGSGAEAFF.

The chain is built from TRBV5-1 and TRBJ1-2; D unclear. Trimming stripped 4 bases from V and 5 bases from J, with 3 bases between. The CDR3 covers 10 residues. Germline assignment: CDR1 SGHRS and CDR2 YFSETQ. CDR3 DNA sequence: TGCGCCAGCAGCACGTATGGCTACACCTTC. Encoded protein: CASSTYGYTF. Using reference TRBV5-1 and TRBJ1-2 for the parts outside the CDR3, the full variable domain is KAGVTQTPRYLIKTRGQQVTLSCSPISGHRSVSWYQQTPGQGLQFLFEYFSETQRNKGNFPGRFSGRQFSNSRSEMNVSTLELGDSALYLCASSTYGYTFGSGTRLTVV.

This clonotype was seen more than once but under ten times. V and J are TRBV2 and TRBJ1-2; D unclear. V was cut by 7 bases and J by 2 bases, with 11 bases left in between. From germline, CDR1 is SNHLY and CDR2 FYNNEI. The CDR3 length is 13 residues. CDR3: CASTDGLNYGYTF. Written as DNA, the CDR3 is TGTGCCAGCACCGATGGGCTGAACTATGGCTACACCTTC.

J is TRBJ1-1 and V is TRBV12-3 or TRBV12-4; 8 bases align to TRBD1. CDR3 length: 18 residues. V lost 5 bases and J lost 1; bases outside the gene matches: 15. CDR3 bases: TGTGCCAGCAGTGCCCCTGCGCGGGGGACAGGAACGAACACTGAAGCTTTCTTT. Protein sequence: CASSAPARGTGTNTEAFF.

The chain carries TRBV4-2 and TRBJ2-3; perhaps TRBD2 as D (6 bases). CDR1 is LGHNA, CDR2 YNFKEQ, per germline. Trimming left V 2 bases short and J 6 bases short, with 21 bases between. The CDR3 spans 17 residues. The CDR3 DNA reads TGTGCCAGCAGCCAATACCGGCGAGCGGGCCTGGAGGATACGCAGTATTTT. It yields the protein CASSQYRRAGLEDTQYF.

This clonotype was detected ten times or more. The rearrangement links TRBV4-1 to TRBJ2-3; 9 nucleotides agree with TRBD2. CDR1 MGHRA and CDR2 YSYEKL come from the germline V gene. The CDR3 extends over 15 amino acids. Trimming at V came to 5 bases and at J to 2 bases, leaving 5 bases not matched to a gene. The DNA of the CDR3 is TGCGCCAGCAGCTTTAGCGGGAGCGACACAGATACGCAGTATTTT. Encoded protein: CASSFSGSDTDTQYF.

The chain has TRBV20-1 and TRBJ2-3; TRBD2 agrees at 9 bases. The CDR3 length is 14 residues. Germline V gene sequence: CDR1 DFQATT, CDR2 SNEGSKA (reference sequence). V was clipped by 5 bases and J by 2 bases; unmatched bases: 5. The CDR3 DNA sequence: TGCAGTGCTGTTAGCGGGAGCTTCACAGATACGCAGTATTTT. Translating gives CSAVSGSFTDTQYF.

As DNA, the CDR3 is TGCAGTGCCCTTGGGGGGCTAGCGGGCGACCAAGAGACCCAGTACTTC. It translates to CSALGGLAGDQETQYF. The V and J genes are TRBV20-1 and TRBJ2-5, with 8 bases fitting TRBD2. Trimming at V came to 6 bases and at J to 0 bases, leaving 12 bases not matched to a gene. Germline CDR1 DFQATT, CDR2 SNEGSKA (reference sequence). The CDR3 runs to 16 residues.

The chain is built from TRBV24-1 and TRBJ2-1; 8 nucleotides agree with TRBD2. CDR1 is KGHDR, CDR2 SFDVKD, per germline. V lost 2 bases, J lost 10 bases, and 0 bases stayed unmatched. The CDR3 has 12 amino acids. CDR3: CATSDSGGEQFF. As DNA, the CDR3 is TGTGCCACCAGTGATTCGGGGGGGGAGCAGTTCTTC.

V is TRBV7-6 and J is TRBJ2-3; D unresolved. Germline assignment: CDR1 SGHVS and CDR2 FNYEAQ. The CDR3 covers 15 residues. The V end was cut by 0 bases, the J end by 1 base, with 8 bases between. CDR3 nucleotide sequence: TGTGCCAGCAGCTTAGCTTCCAGCGGCACAGATACGCAGTATTTT. It encodes CASSLASSGTDTQYF.

V usage is TRBV9 and J usage is TRBJ2-7; D is unresolved. Germline CDR1 is SGDLS and CDR2 is YYNGEE. The CDR3 contains 17 residues. The ends were cut back, 0 bases at V and 0 bases at J, with 16 bases in the middle. The CDR3 protein is CASSVGLEGADSYEQYF. DNA for the CDR3: TGTGCCAGCAGCGTAGGTTTGGAAGGTGCAGACTCCTACGAGCAGTACTTC.

In DNA form, the CDR3 reads TGTGCCACCAGTTCTAAACGGACCAGCTCCTACAATGAGCAGTTCTTC. Protein product: CATSSKRTSSYNEQFF. This chain joins TRBV24-1 and TRBJ2-1, with D unclear. Germline CDR1 KGHDR, CDR2 SFDVKD. The V end lost 6 bases, the J end lost 0 bases, and 14 bases lay between the germline ends. The CDR3 is 16 residues long.

This clonotype was found a few times. As DNA, the CDR3 is TGTGCCAGCAGTGAACATTGGGGGGCCGGCACAGATACGCAGTATTTT. Translation gives CASSEHWGAGTDTQYF. This chain joins TRBV6-1 and TRBJ2-3; D is perhaps TRBD1 or TRBD2 (6 bases each). Germline V gene data show CDR1 as MNHNS and CDR2 as SASEGT. V was trimmed by 2 bases and J by 1 base, leaving 13 bases between them. The CDR3 sequence is 16 residues long.

The gene calls are TRBV29-1 and TRBJ1-2, with a tentative D call TRBD1 (5 bases). Germline CDR1 reads SQVTM; CDR2 reads ANQGSEA. The CDR3 contains 16 residues. V gave up 5 bases and J gave up 0 bases, with 19 bases separating them. The CDR3 sequence is CSVPPGSDRTNYGYTF. Here the CDR3 DNA reads TGCAGCGTTCCCCCGGGGTCTGACAGAACTAACTATGGCTACACCTTC.

The V call is TRBV5-1, the J call TRBJ2-5; either TRBD1 or TRBD2 may fit D (5 bases each). With 1 base removed from V and 7 bases from J, the gap between germline ends came to 11 bases. The CDR3 runs 13 residues. Germline-derived CDR1 and CDR2 are SGHRS and YFSETQ. The CDR3 loop is CASSLTGAGTQYF. CDR3 bases: TGCGCCAGCAGCTTGACTGGGGCGGGGACCCAGTACTTC. Together with reference TRBV5-1 and TRBJ2-5, the CDR3 gives the full variable domain: KAGVTQTPRYLIKTRGQQVTLSCSPISGHRSVSWYQQTPGQGLQFLFEYFSETQRNKGNFPGRFSGRQFSNSRSEMNVSTLELGDSALYLCASSLTGAGTQYFGPGTRLLVL.

The gene calls are TRBV4-2 and TRBJ2-1; 7 nucleotides line up with TRBD2. With 6 bases clipped from V and 0 bases from J, the junction kept 5 bases outside the gene matches. The germline CDR1 and CDR2 sequences are LGHNA and YNFKEQ. The CDR3 spans 15 residues. CDR3 amino acids: CASRPGTNSYNEQFF. CDR3 DNA sequence: TGTGCCAGCAGGCCTGGGACTAACTCCTACAATGAGCAGTTCTTC.

V usage is TRBV29-1 and J usage is TRBJ2-1, with D possibly matching TRBD2 (6 bases). In germline, CDR1 is SQVTM, CDR2 ANQGSEA. The V end lost 1 base, the J end lost 0 bases, and 7 bases lay between the germline ends. The length of the CDR3 is 14 residues. The CDR3 sequence is CSVEGDSSYNEQFF. The CDR3 DNA sequence: TGCAGCGTTGAAGGGGACTCCTCCTACAATGAGCAGTTCTTC.

The table lists this clonotype with many counts. This chain uses TRBV29-1 with TRBJ1-2, with 7 bases lining up with TRBD1. The ends lost 8 bases at V and 5 bases at J; junction bases unmatched: 5. The CDR3 is 11 amino acids. The germline V gene has CDR1 SQVTM and CDR2 ANQGSEA. DNA of the CDR3: TGCAGCACCGGGACAGCATATGGCTACACCTTC. This codes for CSTGTAYGYTF.

V gene TRBV24-1 combines with J gene TRBJ2-3, with 11 bases identical to TRBD1. This CDR3 is 15 amino acids long. CDR1 and CDR2 from the germline V gene are KGHDR and SFDVKD. The junction had 3 bases not matched to a gene; V was cut back by 5 bases and J by 3 bases. CDR3 region: CATSGGQGATDTQYF. Written as DNA, the CDR3 is TGTGCCACCAGTGGTGGACAGGGGGCAACAGATACGCAGTATTTT.

This clonotype was detected only a few times. The chain couples TRBV28 to TRBJ2-7; tentatively, D is TRBD2 (6 bases). Between the trimmed V and J ends, which lost 6 bases and 0 bases, there was a span of 15 bases. The CDR3 spans 15 residues. The V gene's germline CDR1 is MDHEN and CDR2 SYDVKM. Written as DNA, the CDR3 is TGTGCCAGCAGAGGAGCGGCGGGGAACTCCTACGAGCAGTACTTC. This gives the protein CASRGAAGNSYEQYF.